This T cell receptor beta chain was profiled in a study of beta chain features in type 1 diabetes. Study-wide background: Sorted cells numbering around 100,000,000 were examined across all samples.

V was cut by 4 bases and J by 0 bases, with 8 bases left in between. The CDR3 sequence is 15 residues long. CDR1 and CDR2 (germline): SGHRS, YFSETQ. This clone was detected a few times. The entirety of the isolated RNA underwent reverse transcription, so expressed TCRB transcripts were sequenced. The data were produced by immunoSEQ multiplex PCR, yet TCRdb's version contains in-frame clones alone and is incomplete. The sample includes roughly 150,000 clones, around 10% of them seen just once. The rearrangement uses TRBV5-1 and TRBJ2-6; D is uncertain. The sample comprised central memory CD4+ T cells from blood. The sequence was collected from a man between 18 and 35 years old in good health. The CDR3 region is CASSNGASGANVLTF. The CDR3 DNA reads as TGCGCCAGCAGCAACGGCGCCTCTGGGGCCAACGTCCTGACTTTC.